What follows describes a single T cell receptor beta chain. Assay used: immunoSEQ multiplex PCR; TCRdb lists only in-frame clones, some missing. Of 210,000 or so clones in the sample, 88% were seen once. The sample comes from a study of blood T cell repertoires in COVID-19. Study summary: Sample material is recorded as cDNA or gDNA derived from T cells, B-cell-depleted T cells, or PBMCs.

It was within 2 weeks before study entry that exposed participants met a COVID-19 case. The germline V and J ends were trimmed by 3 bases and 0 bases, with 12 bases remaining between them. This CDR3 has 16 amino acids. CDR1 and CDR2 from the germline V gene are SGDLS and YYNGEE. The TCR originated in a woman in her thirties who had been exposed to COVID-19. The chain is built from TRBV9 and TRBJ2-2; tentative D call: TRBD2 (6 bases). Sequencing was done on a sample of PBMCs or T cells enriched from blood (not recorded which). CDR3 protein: CASSEYGSSNTGELFF. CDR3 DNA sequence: TGTGCCAGCAGCGAATACGGGAGTTCGAACACCGGGGAGCTGTTTTTT.